Listed below are T cell receptor beta chains from one sample, sequenced in a study of CXCR3 chemokines and chemotherapy response in bladder cancer. Via MiXCR, TCRdb re-called the PCR reads, giving one row per CDR3 protein. The data show around 8,800 distinct CDR3 sequences, 23% seen once. This specimen was acquired from a patient whose treatment included neoadjuvant chemotherapy. The receptors come from a human donor with bladder cancer that did not respond to neoadjuvant chemotherapy. Each CDR3 is given with its conserved first and last residue. The D gene is left open where the match is weak.

TRBD2,TRBV9,TRBJ2-7,CASSPQSAGGWGEQYF
.,TRBV12-3/TRBV12-4,TRBJ2-3,CASSLGGATDTQYF
TRBD1,TRBV20-1,TRBJ2-7,CSARDHGTATYEQYF
.,TRBV29-1,TRBJ1-2,CSVGMGLLNYGYTF
TRBD2,TRBV20-1,TRBJ2-2,CSARDAGRGAGTGELFF
.,TRBV9,TRBJ2-5,CASSPPPPLEMGTQYF
.,TRBV27,TRBJ1-4,CASKEGSGTNEKLFF
.,TRBV11-2,TRBJ1-1,CASRVQGYTEAFF
.,TRBV7-9,TRBJ2-7,CASSLSGYEQYF
.,TRBV28,TRBJ1-1,CASSGRAFQAFF
.,TRBV20-1,TRBJ1-3,CSAREAGIGNTIYF
.,TRBV20-1,TRBJ1-1,CSARRQLNTEAFF
.,TRBV6-2/TRBV6-3,TRBJ2-5,CASSRRLSPPETQYF
TRBD1,TRBV12-3/TRBV12-4,TRBJ2-1,CASSRQTGGLIYNEQFF
TRBD1,TRBV20-1,TRBJ1-1,CSAPGQLNTEAFF
TRBD1,TRBV20-1,TRBJ2-2,CSAPPGQAPTGELFF